This T cell receptor beta chain comes out of a study of spatial heterogeneity in lung cancer. This clonotype was seen repeatedly, ten times or more. Its target is unknown. The size of this beta chain means little, since it is a stray read in a library made for alpha chains. The V gene's germline CDR1 is DFQATT and CDR2 SNEGSKA (reference sequence). This CDR3 is 13 amino acids long. The V and J ends lost 6 bases and 4 bases, in that order; junction bases with no gene match: 7. A single record per CDR3 protein comes from TCRdb applying MiXCR to the 5' RACE reads. Found here are roughly 17,000 distinct CDR3 sequences, approximately 10% of them singletons; the top ten hold 20% to 25%. Points from the study as a whole: It was found that expanded intratumoral alpha and beta TCR counts tracked tumor mutation counts.

The sample's time point: sample taken at primary tumor resection. Researchers sequenced whole RNA taken from tumor, nontumor lung or frozen PBMC without sorting. The sequence was collected from a female donor with early-stage non-small cell lung cancer. The source was lung tumor tissue, collected at surgery. This sequence joins TRBV20-1 and TRBJ2-3; 7 nucleotides agree with TRBD2. The chain's CDR3 is CSAPVSGADTQYF. CDR3 DNA: TGCAGTGCCCCAGTAAGCGGGGCAGATACGCAGTATTTT.